The clone carrying this T cell receptor beta chain was counted many times. V was shortened by 10 bases and J by 3 bases, with 13 bases between the two germline ends. This CDR3 comprises 13 residues. The record originates from a study of regulatory T cells in long-lasting Graves disease. Arm-PCR of CDR3 regions and iRepertoire HTBI primers were the basis on which TCR beta libraries were built. From the multiplex PCR reads, TCRdb called clonotypes with MiXCR, one entry per CDR3 protein. The sample carries approximately 540,000 distinct CDR3 sequences, approximately 12% recorded once. Specified time point: newly diagnosed GD, antithyroid drugs for less than 3 months. The TCR library was prepared using RNA isolated from PBMCs. Graves' disease diagnosis relied on American Thyroid Association guidelines. This same sample was also part of a study on T cells in Graves' hyperthyroidism and ophthalmopathy.

The TCR comes from a woman aged 25-40 years with Graves disease. The V and J genes are TRBV12-3 or TRBV12-4 and TRBJ1-5, with D unresolved. Sequenced material: peripheral blood mononuclear cells (PBMCs), taken at new diagnosis, from a patient treated with antithyroid drugs. The CDR3 DNA follows: TGTGCCACTACGGAGTGGCTCAATCAGCCCCAGCATTTT. Its protein is CATTEWLNQPQHF.